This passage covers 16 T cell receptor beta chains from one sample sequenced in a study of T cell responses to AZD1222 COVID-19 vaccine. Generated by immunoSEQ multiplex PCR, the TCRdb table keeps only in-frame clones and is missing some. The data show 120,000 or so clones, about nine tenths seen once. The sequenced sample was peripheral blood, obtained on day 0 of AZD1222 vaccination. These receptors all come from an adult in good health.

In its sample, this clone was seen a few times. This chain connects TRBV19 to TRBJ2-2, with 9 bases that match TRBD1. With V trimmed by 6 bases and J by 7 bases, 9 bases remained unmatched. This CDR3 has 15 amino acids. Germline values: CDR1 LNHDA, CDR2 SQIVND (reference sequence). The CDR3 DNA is TGTGCCAGTAGACCCCGGGACAGGGCTGGCGGGGAGCTGTTTTTT. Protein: CASRPRDRAGGELFF.

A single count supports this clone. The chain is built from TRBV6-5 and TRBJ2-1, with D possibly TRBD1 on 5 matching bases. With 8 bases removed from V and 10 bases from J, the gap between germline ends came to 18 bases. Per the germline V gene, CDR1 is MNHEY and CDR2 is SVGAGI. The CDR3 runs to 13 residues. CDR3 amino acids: CASHRTSVWEQFF. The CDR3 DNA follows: TGTGCCAGCCACAGGACGTCCGTTTGGGAGCAGTTCTTC.

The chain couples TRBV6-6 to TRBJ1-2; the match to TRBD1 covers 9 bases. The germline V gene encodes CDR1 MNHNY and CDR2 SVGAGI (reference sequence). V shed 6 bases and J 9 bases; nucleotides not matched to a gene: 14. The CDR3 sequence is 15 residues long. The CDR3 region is CASSPNTGGRRSYTF. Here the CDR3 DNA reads TGTGCCAGCAGCCCAAACACAGGGGGCAGGAGGAGCTACACCTTC.

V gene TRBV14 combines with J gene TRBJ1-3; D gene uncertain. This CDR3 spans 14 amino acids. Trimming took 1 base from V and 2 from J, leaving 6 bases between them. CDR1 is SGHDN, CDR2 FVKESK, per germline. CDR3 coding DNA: TGTGCCAGCAGCCAAGCCCGGCCTGGAAACACCATATATTTT. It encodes CASSQARPGNTIYF.

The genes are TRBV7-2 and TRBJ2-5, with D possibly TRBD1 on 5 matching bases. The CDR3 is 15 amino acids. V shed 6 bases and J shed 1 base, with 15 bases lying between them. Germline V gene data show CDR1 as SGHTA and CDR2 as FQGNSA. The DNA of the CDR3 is TGTGCCAGCAGGCTAGGTGGGGCCATCCAAGAGACCCAGTACTTC. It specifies CASRLGGAIQETQYF.

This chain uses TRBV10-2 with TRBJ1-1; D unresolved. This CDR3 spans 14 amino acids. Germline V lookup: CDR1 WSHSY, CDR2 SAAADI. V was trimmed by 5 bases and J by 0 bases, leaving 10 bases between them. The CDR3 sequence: CASSNSPVNTEAFF. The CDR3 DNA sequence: TGCGCCAGCAGTAATTCTCCGGTGAACACTGAAGCTTTCTTT.

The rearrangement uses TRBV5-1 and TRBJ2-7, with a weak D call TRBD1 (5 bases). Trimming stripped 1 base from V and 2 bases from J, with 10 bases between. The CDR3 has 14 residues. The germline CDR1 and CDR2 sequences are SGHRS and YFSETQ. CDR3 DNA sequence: TGCGCCAGCAGCTTGTTGGACACGACCTACGAGCAGTACTTC. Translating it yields CASSLLDTTYEQYF.

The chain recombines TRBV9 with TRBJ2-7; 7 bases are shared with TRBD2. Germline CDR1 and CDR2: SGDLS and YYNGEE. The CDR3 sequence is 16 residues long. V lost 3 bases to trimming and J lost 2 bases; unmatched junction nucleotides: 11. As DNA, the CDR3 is TGTGCCAGCAGCGGCTACGGGACTCGGGAGGCCTACGAGCAGTACTTC. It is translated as CASSGYGTREAYEQYF. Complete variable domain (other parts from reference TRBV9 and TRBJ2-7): DSGVTQTPKHLITATGQRVTLRCSPRSGDLSVYWYQQSLDQGLQFLIQYYNGEERAKGNILERFSAQQFPDLHSELNLSSLELGDSALYFCASSGYGTREAYEQYFGPGTRLTVT.

CDR3 sequence (DNA): TGTGCCAGCAAGACAATCGGCACAGATACGCAGTATTTT. Its protein is CASKTIGTDTQYF. The chain uses TRBV27 and TRBJ2-3; D gene unclear. The V and J ends lost 7 bases and 1 base respectively, with 9 bases between them. This CDR3 is 13 amino acids long. Germline V gene lookup returns CDR1 MNHEY and CDR2 SMNVEV (reference sequence).

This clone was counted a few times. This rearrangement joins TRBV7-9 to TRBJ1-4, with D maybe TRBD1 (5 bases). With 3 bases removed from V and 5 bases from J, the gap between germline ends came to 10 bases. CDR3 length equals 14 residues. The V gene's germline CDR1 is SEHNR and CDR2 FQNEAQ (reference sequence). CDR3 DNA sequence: TGTGCCAGCAGCTTTCTTTCAGGGAATGAAAAACTGTTTTTT. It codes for CASSFLSGNEKLFF.

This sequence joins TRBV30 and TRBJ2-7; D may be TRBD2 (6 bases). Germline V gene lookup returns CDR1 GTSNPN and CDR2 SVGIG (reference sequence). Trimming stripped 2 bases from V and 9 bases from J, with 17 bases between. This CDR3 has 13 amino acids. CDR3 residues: CAWSKGRLEGQYF. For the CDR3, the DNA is TGTGCCTGGAGTAAGGGCCGTTTGGAGGGGCAGTACTTC. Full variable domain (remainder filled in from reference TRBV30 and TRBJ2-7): SQTIHQWPATLVQPVGSPLSLECTVEGTSNPNLYWYRQAAGRGLQLLFYSVGIGQISSEVPQNLSASRPQDRQFILSSKKLLLSDSGFYLCAWSKGRLEGQYFGPGTRLTVT.

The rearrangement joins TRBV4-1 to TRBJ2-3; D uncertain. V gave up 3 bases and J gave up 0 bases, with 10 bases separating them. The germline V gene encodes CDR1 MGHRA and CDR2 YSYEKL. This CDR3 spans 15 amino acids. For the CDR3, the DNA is TGCGCCAGCAGCCAGGCAAAGCCCAGCACAGATACGCAGTATTTT. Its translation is CASSQAKPSTDTQYF.

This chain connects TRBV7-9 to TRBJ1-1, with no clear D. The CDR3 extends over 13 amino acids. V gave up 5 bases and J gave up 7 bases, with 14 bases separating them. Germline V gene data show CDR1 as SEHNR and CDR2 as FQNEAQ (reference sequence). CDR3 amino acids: CASSITTGSEAFF. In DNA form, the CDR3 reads TGTGCCAGCAGCATAACAACCGGGAGTGAAGCTTTCTTT.

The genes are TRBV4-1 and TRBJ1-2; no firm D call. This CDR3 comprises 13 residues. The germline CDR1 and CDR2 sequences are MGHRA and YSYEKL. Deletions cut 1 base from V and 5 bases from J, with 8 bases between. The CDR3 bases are TGCGCCAGCAGCCAAGCCCTCGATTATGGCTACACCTTC. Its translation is CASSQALDYGYTF.

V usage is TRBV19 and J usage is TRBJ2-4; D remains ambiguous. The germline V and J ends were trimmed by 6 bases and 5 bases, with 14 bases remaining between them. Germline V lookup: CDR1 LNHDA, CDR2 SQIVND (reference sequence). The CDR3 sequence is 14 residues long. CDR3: CASSYLGRENIQYF. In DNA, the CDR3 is TGTGCCAGTAGCTATTTGGGCAGAGAAAACATTCAGTACTTC.

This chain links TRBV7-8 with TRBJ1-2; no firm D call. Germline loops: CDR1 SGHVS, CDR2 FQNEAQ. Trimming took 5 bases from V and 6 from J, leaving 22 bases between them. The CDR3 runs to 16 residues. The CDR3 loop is CASSQARGNSRDGYTF. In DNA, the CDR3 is TGTGCCAGCAGCCAAGCTCGGGGAAACTCGAGGGATGGCTACACCTTC.